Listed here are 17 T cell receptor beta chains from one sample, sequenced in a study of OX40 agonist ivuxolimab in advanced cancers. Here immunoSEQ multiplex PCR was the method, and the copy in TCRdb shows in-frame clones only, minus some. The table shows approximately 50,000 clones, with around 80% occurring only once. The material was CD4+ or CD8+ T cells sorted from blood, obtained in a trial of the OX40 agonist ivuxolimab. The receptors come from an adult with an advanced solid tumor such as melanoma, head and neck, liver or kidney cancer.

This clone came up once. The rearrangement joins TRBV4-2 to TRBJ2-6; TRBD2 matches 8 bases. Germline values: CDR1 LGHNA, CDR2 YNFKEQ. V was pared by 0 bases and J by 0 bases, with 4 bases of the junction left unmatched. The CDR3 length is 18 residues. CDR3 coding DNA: TGTGCCAGCAGCCAAGAGGCGGGAGGACCCTCTGGGGCCAACGTCCTGACTTTC. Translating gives CASSQEAGGPSGANVLTF.

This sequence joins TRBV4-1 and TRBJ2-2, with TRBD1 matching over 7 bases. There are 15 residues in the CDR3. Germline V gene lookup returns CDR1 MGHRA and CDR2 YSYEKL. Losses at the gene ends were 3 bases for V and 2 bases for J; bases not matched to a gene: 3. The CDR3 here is CASSHGDRNTGELFF. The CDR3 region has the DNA TGCGCCAGCAGCCACGGGGACAGAAACACCGGGGAGCTGTTTTTT.

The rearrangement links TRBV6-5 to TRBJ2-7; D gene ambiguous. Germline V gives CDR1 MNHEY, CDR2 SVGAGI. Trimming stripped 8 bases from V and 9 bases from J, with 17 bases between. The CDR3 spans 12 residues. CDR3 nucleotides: TGTGCCAGCTCCCTGTCCCGAATAGGGCAGTACTTC. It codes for CASSLSRIGQYF.

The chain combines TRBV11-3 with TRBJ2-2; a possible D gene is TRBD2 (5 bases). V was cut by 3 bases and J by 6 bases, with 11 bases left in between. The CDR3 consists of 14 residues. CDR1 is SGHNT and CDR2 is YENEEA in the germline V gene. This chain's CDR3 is CASSFTRTPGELFF. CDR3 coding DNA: TGTGCCAGCAGCTTCACTAGGACCCCCGGGGAGCTGTTTTTT.

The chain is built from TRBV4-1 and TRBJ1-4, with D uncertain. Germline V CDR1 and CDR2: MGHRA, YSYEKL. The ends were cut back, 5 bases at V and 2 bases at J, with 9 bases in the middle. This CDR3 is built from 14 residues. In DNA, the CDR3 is TGCGCCAGCAGCGGGCGGTTGACTAATGAAAAACTGTTTTTT. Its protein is CASSGRLTNEKLFF.

The CDR3, as DNA: TGCGCCAGCAGATTAGACTCCTACAATGAGCAGTTCTTC. Its protein is CASRLDSYNEQFF. V gene TRBV5-1 combines with J gene TRBJ2-1, with D hard to call. Germline V CDR1 and CDR2: SGHRS, YFSETQ. The CDR3 length is 13 residues. The V end lost 5 bases, the J end lost 0 bases, and 6 bases lay between the germline ends.

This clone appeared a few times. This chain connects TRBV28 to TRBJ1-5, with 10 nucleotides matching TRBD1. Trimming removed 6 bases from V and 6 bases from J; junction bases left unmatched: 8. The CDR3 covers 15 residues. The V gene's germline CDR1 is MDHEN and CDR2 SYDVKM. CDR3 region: CASSPGTGVVQPQHF. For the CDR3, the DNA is TGTGCCAGCAGCCCCGGGACAGGGGTAGTTCAGCCCCAGCATTTT.

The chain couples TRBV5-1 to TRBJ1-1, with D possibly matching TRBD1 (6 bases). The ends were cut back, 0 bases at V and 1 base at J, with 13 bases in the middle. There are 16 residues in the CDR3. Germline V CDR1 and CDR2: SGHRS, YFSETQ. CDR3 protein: CASSLVQGRGNTEAFF. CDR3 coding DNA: TGCGCCAGCAGCTTGGTACAGGGAAGAGGGAACACTGAAGCTTTCTTT.

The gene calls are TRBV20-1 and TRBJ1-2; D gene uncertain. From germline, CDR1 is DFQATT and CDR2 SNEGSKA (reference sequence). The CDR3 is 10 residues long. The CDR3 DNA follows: TGCAGCCACCCGACCTATGGCTACACCTTC. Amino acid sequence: CSHPTYGYTF.

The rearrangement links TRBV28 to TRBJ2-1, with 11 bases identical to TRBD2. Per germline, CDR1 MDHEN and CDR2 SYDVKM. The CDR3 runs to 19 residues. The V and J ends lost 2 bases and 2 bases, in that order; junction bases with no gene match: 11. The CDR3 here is CASSLTLGASGRTYNEQFF. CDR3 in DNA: TGTGCCAGCAGTTTAACTCTAGGGGCTAGCGGGAGGACCTACAATGAGCAGTTCTTC.

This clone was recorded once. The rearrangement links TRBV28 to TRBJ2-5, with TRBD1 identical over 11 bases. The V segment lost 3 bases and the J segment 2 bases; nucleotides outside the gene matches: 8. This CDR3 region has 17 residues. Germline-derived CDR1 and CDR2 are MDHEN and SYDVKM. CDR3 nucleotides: TGTGCCAGCAGTTTGGGGACAGGGGGGACCCTTCAAGAGACCCAGTACTTC. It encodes CASSLGTGGTLQETQYF. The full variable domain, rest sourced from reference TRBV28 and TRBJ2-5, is DVKVTQSSRYLVKRTGEKVFLECVQDMDHENMFWYRQDPGLGLRLIYFSYDVKMKEKGDIPEGYSVSREKKERFSLILESASTNQTSMYLCASSLGTGGTLQETQYFGPGTRLLVL.

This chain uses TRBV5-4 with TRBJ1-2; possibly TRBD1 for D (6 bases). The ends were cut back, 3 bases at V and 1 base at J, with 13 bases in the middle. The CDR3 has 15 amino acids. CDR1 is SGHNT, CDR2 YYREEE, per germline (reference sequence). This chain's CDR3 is CASSSEGGNNYGYTF. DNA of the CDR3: TGTGCCAGCAGCTCGGAAGGGGGAAATAACTATGGCTACACCTTC.

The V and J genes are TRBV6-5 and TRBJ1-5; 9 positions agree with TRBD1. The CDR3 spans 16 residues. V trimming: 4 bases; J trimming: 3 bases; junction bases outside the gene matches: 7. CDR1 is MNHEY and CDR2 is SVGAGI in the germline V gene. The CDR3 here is CASSSGRTGDNQPQHF. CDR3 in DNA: TGTGCCAGCAGTTCGGGACGGACAGGGGACAATCAGCCCCAGCATTTT.

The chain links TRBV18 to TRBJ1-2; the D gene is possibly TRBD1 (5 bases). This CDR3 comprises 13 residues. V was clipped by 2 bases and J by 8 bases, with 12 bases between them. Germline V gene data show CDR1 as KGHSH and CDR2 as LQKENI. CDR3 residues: CASSPAGKLGYTF. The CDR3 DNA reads TGTGCCAGCTCACCAGCAGGGAAGTTGGGCTACACCTTC.

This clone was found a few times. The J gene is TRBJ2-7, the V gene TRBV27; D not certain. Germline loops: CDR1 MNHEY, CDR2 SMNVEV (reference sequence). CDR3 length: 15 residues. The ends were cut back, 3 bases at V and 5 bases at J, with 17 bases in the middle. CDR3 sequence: CASSFSRPQTNEQYF. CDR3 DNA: TGTGCCAGCAGTTTCTCAAGACCCCAGACAAACGAGCAGTACTTC.

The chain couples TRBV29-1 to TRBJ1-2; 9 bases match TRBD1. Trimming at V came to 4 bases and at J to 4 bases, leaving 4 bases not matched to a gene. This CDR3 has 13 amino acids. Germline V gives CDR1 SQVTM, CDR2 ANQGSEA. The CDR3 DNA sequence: TGCAGCGTTGCTCCGGGACAGGGCTATGGCTACACCTTC. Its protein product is CSVAPGQGYGYTF.

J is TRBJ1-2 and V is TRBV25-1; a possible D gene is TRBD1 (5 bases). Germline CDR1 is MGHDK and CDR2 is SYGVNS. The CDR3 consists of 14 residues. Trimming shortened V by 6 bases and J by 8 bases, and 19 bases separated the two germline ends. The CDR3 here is CASRAGLEGTGYTF. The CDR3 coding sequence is TGTGCCAGCAGGGCAGGGTTAGAGGGGACCGGCTACACCTTC.